This T cell receptor beta chain was observed in a study of T cell changes during pregnancy in multiple sclerosis. V lost 2 bases to trimming and J lost 9 bases; unmatched junction nucleotides: 7. Per the germline V gene, CDR1 is LNHNV and CDR2 is YYDKDF (reference sequence). The CDR3 covers 14 residues. Here immunoSEQ multiplex PCR was the method, and the copy in TCRdb shows in-frame clones only, minus some. Of approximately 100,000 clones detected, approximately 91% appear once; the ten largest clones hold approximately 3.5%. The receptor's source is a female donor with multiple sclerosis, enrolled in a pregnancy study. Specimen: peripheral blood, collected after pregnancy. The chain links TRBV15 to TRBJ1-5; 7 nucleotides align to TRBD1. The CDR3, as DNA: TGTGCCACCAGCAGACCCCGTGGGGACAGGCCCCAGCATTTT. It translates to CATSRPRGDRPQHF.